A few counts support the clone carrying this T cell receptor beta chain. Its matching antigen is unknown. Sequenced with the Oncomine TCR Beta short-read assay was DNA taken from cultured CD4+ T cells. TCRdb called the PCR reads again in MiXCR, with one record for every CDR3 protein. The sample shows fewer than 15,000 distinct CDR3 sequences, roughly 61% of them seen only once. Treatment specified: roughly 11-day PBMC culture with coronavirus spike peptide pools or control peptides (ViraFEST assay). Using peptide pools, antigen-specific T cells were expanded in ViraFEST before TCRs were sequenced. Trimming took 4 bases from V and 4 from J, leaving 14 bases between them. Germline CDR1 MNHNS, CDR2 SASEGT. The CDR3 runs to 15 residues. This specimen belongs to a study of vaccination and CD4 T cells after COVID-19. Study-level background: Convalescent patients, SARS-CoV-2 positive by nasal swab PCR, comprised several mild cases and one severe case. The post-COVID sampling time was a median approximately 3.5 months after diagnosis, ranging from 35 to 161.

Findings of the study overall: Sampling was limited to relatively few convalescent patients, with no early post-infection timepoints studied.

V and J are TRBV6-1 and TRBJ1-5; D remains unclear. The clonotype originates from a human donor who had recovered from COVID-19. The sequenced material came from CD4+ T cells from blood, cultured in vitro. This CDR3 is CASSGGGGQNQPQHF. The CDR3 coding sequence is TGTGCCAGCAGTGGGGGAGGAGGGCAAAATCAGCCCCAGCATTTT.